Listed here is a single TCR beta chain. The V end was cut by 6 bases, the J end by 6 bases, with 8 bases between. There are 12 residues in the CDR3. CDR1 and CDR2 (germline): SNHLY, FYNNEI. Patients of the Seattle cohort, enrolled during active infection, were followed longitudinally. The method was immunoSEQ multiplex PCR; TCRdb's version includes in-frame clones alone and lacks a portion of them. The sample carries about 200,000 clones, 94% recorded once. This sample was taken from a study of blood T cell repertoires in COVID-19. At the level of the study: Sites in the United States, Italy and Spain provided acute and convalescent COVID-19 samples. The analysed material was cDNA or gDNA that came from T cells, B-cell-depleted T cells, or PBMCs.

The J gene is TRBJ2-2, the V gene TRBV2; D is possibly TRBD2 (5 bases). The sequence came from a man aged 25 to 40 with COVID-19, enrolled during active disease. Sample: peripheral blood. The CDR3 DNA is TGTGCCAGCAGGCGTAGCGCCGGGGAGCTGTTTTTT. Translation gives CASRRSAGELFF.